The T cell receptor beta chain under discussion was sequenced for a study of T cells after yellow fever vaccination (dated 2019 in TCRdb). With respect to the entire study: Libraries from fractions with low cell numbers were prepared with the SMART-Seq v4 Ultra Low Input RNA kit. To track T-cell clones before and after primary and booster YFV17D yellow fever vaccination, bulk TCR alpha and beta repertoires were sequenced longitudinally. Two healthy male donors, one aged 18 to 30 and one aged 30 to 40 years, were included in the cohort. Blood samples were taken at several timepoints before and after primary and secondary immunization, and bulk PBMC replicates and cell subsets were isolated.

Overall results and qualifications from the work: After the booster, most of the clones that had expanded following primary vaccination were detected again (just under 97% of CD4 and 88% of CD8), which suggests that memory was broadly maintained. A small share of clonotypes occurred in both CD4 and CD8 compartments, likely arising from convergent recombination. The secondary T-cell response was found to be weaker but faster than the primary response, with a peak reached on day 5 rather than on day 15. Only two donors were included in the study, so the extent to which the findings can be generalized is limited. Because abundant contaminating clonotypes from the bulk population could be contained in FACS-sorted repertoires, computational filtering was required.

Germline trimming amounts to 5 bases on V and 9 bases on J, with 17 as the count of junction bases outside the gene matches. CDR1 and CDR2 are read off the germline V gene (reference sequence) as LNHDA and SQIVND. The cysteine opens and the phenylalanine closes a CDR3 of 16 amino acids. The kept DNA is CDR3 alone, 48 bases in frame from the first base. This specimen's treatment or condition label, per the study, means: live attenuated yellow fever vaccine strain. A standard Ficoll-Paque protocol was used to isolate PBMCs from peripheral blood. CD4 and CD8 T-cell fractions were isolated with Dynabeads CD4 and CD8 positive selection kits. TriZol was used to extract RNA from bulk PBMCs, from CD4 and CD8 fractions, and from dextramer-positive and dextramer-negative fractions. The table lists this clonotype with a few counts. It has no known antigen specificity. Qualities for individual bases were not recorded, and no much larger clone is one base off.

Synthesis of TCR cDNA relied on 5'RACE template switching, a step that introduced a universal primer site along with unique molecular identifiers. cDNA synthesis was primed from both the TCR alpha and TCR beta constant segments. Library amplification used two PCR steps, and the second PCR step added sample barcodes and sequencing adapters. Libraries were sequenced on Illumina HiSeq 2500 (2x100 bp) or NovaSeq (2x150 bp). The study's own analysis went as follows. MIGEC was used to demultiplex reads and collapse the reads into UMI consensus sequences, and MiXCR was used for V(D)J alignment. Vaccine-responding clonotypes were identified with edgeR using replicate PBMC samples, with FDR below 0.01 and a log2 fold change above 5 up to day 15 being required. Bulk clonotypes were assigned CD4 or CD8 identity according to which sequenced CD4 or CD8 repertoire held them at higher abundance. TCRdb reprocessing: public reads trimmed at Q25 with fastp, clones called with MiXCR, in-frame beta chains kept. Rows are combined by CDR3 protein, so each entry shows the most common genes and DNA. The V and J calls, along with clone size, are taken from TCRdb and not from the paper's own processing. This sample gives roughly 260,000 distinct CDR3 sequences in total; 10% to 15% of them show up just once. The ten top clones hold approximately 0.49% of the sample.

The sequence derives from a man younger than 40 who received the YFV17D yellow fever vaccine. The input for sequencing was CD4+ T cells sorted from PBMCs, taken 45 days after the yellow fever booster vaccination. The chain employs TRBV19 and TRBJ2-3, with TRBD2 identical over 7 junction bases. The base sequence is TGTGCCAGTAGTCCAAGAGCGGGAATTTCGGTGATGACGCAGTATTTT. Its coded protein is CASSPRAGISVMTQYF. This CDR3, with the reference TRBV19 and TRBJ2-3 proteins standing in past its ends, gives the full variable domain DGGITQSPKYLFRKEGQNVTLSCEQNLNHDAMYWYRQDPGQGLRLIYYSQIVNDFQKGDIAEGYSVSREKKESFPLTVTSAQKNPTAFYLCASSPRAGISVMTQYFGPGTRLTVL.